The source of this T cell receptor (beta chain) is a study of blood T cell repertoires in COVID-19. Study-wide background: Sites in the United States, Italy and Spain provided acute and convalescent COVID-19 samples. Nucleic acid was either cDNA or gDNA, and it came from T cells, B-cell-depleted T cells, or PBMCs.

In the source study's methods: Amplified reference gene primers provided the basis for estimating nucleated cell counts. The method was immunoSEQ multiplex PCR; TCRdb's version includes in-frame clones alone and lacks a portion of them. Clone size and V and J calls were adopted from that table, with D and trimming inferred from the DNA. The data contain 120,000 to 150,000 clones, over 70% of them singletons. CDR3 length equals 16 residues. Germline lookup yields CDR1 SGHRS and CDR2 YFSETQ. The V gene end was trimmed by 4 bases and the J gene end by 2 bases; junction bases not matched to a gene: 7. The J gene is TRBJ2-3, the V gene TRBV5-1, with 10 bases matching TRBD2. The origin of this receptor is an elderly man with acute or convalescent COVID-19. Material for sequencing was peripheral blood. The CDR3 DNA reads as TGCGCCAGCAGCCCCAAAGCGGGGGGGTCCACAGATACGCAGTATTTT. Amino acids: CASSPKAGGSTDTQYF. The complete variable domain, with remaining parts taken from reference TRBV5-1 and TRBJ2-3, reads KAGVTQTPRYLIKTRGQQVTLSCSPISGHRSVSWYQQTPGQGLQFLFEYFSETQRNKGNFPGRFSGRQFSNSRSEMNVSTLELGDSALYLCASSPKAGGSTDTQYFGPGTRLTVL.